The 32 T cell receptor beta chains reported below all come from one sample, sequenced in a study of PD-L1 blockade in urothelial cancer. Sample time point: pretreatment peripheral blood. The assay was immunoSEQ multiplex PCR, and TCRdb's table has in-frame clones only and misses some. The sample yields about 95,000 clones, almost 90% seen once. The source material was PBMCs, sampled around atezolizumab (anti-PD-L1) treatment. The receptors stem from a man aged 55 to 70 with urothelial cancer.

The chain uses TRBV5-1 and TRBJ2-1; TRBD2 matches 13 bases. This CDR3 has 15 residues. The V gene's germline CDR1 is SGHRS and CDR2 YFSETQ. J was trimmed by 7 bases and V by 4 bases; bases with no gene match: 5. CDR3 loop: CASSIGLAGVNEQFF. The CDR3 DNA is TGCGCCAGCAGCATAGGACTAGCGGGAGTAAATGAGCAGTTCTTC.

The rearrangement joins TRBV6-5 to TRBJ1-6, with D hard to call. Looked up from germline, CDR1 is MNHEY and CDR2 is SVGAGI. The CDR3 is made up of 16 amino acids. The V gene lost 0 bases and the J gene lost 13 bases, with 19 bases spanning the gap. This chain's CDR3 is CASSYSVEGLTAPLHF. As DNA, the CDR3 is TGTGCCAGCAGTTACTCGGTTGAGGGTTTGACGGCGCCCCTCCACTTT.

The V gene is TRBV7-6, the J gene TRBJ2-5; no clear D gene. Germline-derived CDR1 and CDR2 are SGHVS and FNYEAQ. The CDR3 spans 12 residues. V lost 7 bases and J 5 bases, leaving 11 bases between the germline ends. The CDR3 sequence is CASNNNGETQYF. CDR3 in DNA: TGTGCCAGCAACAACAACGGGGAGACCCAGTACTTC.

This sequence joins TRBV20-1 and TRBJ2-5; D uncertain. Trimming stripped 6 bases from V and 5 bases from J, with 10 bases between. Looked up from germline, CDR1 is DFQATT and CDR2 is SNEGSKA (reference sequence). The CDR3 has 11 residues. Here the CDR3 reads CSAPWRETQYF. The CDR3 DNA is TGCAGTGCCCCCTGGCGGGAGACCCAGTACTTC.

This clone was detected only once. J is TRBJ1-1 and V is TRBV11-2; D is uncertain. With 0 bases removed from V and 6 bases from J, the gap between germline ends came to 11 bases. This CDR3 spans 14 amino acids. CDR1 is SGHAT, CDR2 FQNNGV, per germline. DNA for the CDR3: TGTGCCAGCAGCTTAGACAGGCCTCCTCCTGAAGCTTTCTTT. This translates into CASSLDRPPPEAFF.

The V gene is TRBV5-1, the J gene TRBJ2-7; TRBD2 aligns across 8 bases. Per the germline V gene, CDR1 is SGHRS and CDR2 is YFSETQ. This CDR3 spans 15 amino acids. V lost 4 bases and J lost 4; bases outside the gene matches: 10. As DNA, the CDR3 is TGCGCCAGCAGCCCGGAGGGTAGCGGGGTTTACGAGCAGTACTTC. Amino acids: CASSPEGSGVYEQYF.

The gene calls are TRBV30 and TRBJ2-7; D remains ambiguous. V lost 0 bases and J lost 0, with 6 bases in between. Germline-derived CDR1 and CDR2 are GTSNPN and SVGIG (reference sequence). The CDR3 has 13 amino acids. The CDR3 region has the DNA TGTGCCTGGAGTGTAACGAGCTCCTACGAGCAGTACTTC. Translating gives CAWSVTSSYEQYF.

This chain joins TRBV15 and TRBJ1-4; no firm D call. The germline gives CDR1 LNHNV, CDR2 YYDKDF (reference sequence). CDR3 size: 15 residues. Trimming cost V 3 bases and J 8 bases, with 16 bases left between them. In nucleotides, the CDR3 is TGTGCCACCAGCAGTCCCAATCGGGTTAGCGAAAAACTGTTTTTT. Translating gives CATSSPNRVSEKLFF. Variable domain in full (rest from reference TRBV15 and TRBJ1-4): DAMVIQNPRYQVTQFGKPVTLSCSQTLNHNVMYWYQQKSSQAPKLLFHYYDKDFNNEADTPDNFQSRRPNTSFCFLDIRSPGLGDTAMYLCATSSPNRVSEKLFFGSGTQLSVL.

This clone was observed once. The CDR3 sequence: CAWREDRNYGYTF. In DNA form, the CDR3 reads TGTGCCTGGAGAGAAGACAGAAACTATGGCTACACCTTC. V gene TRBV30 combines with J gene TRBJ1-2, with TRBD1 as a possible D gene (5 bases). The CDR3 sequence is 13 residues long. V gave up 3 bases and J gave up 2 bases, with 10 bases separating them. CDR1 is GTSNPN, CDR2 SVGIG, per germline (reference sequence).

The V and J genes are TRBV4-1 and TRBJ2-5; 7 bases are a match to TRBD2. This CDR3 region has 17 residues. The V segment lost 2 bases and the J segment 5 bases; nucleotides outside the gene matches: 14. Germline assignment: CDR1 MGHRA and CDR2 YSYEKL. This CDR3 reads CASSQTPNSGPGETQYF. The CDR3 DNA follows: TGCGCCAGCAGCCAAACCCCCAATAGCGGGCCGGGGGAGACCCAGTACTTC.

This sequence joins TRBV6-6 and TRBJ2-7; 11 bases are a match to TRBD2. Trimming at V came to 5 bases and at J to 3 bases, leaving 6 bases not matched to a gene. The germline V gene encodes CDR1 MNHNY and CDR2 SVGAGI (reference sequence). CDR3 length equals 15 residues. The CDR3 loop is CASSATSGAFYEQYF. CDR3 coding DNA: TGTGCCAGCAGTGCGACTAGCGGGGCCTTCTACGAGCAGTACTTC.

The chain is built from TRBV10-2 and TRBJ2-7; tentatively, D is TRBD1 (5 bases). Between the trimmed V and J ends, which lost 4 bases and 2 bases, there was a span of 9 bases. This CDR3 has 13 amino acids. Per the germline V gene, CDR1 is WSHSY and CDR2 is SAAADI. The CDR3 loop reads CASSVQAPYEQYF. The CDR3, as DNA: TGCGCCAGCAGTGTACAGGCTCCCTACGAGCAGTACTTC.

The chain joins TRBV7-3 to TRBJ2-1; 7 bases match TRBD1. V was clipped by 4 bases and J by 9 bases; unmatched bases: 6. Germline lookup yields CDR1 SGHTA and CDR2 FQGTGA. The CDR3 extends over 13 amino acids. CDR3 DNA: TGTGCCAGCAGCTGGGAACAGGGGAGTGAGCAGTTCTTC. Residues: CASSWEQGSEQFF.

Here the CDR3 reads CASSPRTDGEQYF. CDR3 bases: TGTGCCAGCAGCCCAAGGACAGACGGGGAGCAGTACTTC. V and J are TRBV7-8 and TRBJ2-7, with D perhaps TRBD1 (6 bases). This CDR3 is built from 13 residues. V was clipped by 5 bases and J by 7 bases, with 15 bases between them. Germline CDR1 and CDR2: SGHVS and FQNEAQ.

The V gene is TRBV11-3, the J gene TRBJ2-1; D not certain. This CDR3 spans 12 amino acids. CDR1 is SGHNT and CDR2 is YENEEA in the germline V gene. Trimming cost V 2 bases and J 10 bases, with 9 bases left between them. The chain's CDR3 is CASSLTWAEQFF. The CDR3 nucleotides read TGTGCCAGCAGCTTAACTTGGGCCGAGCAGTTCTTC.

The chain has TRBV9 and TRBJ2-7; TRBD2 aligns across 8 bases. Germline V gene sequence: CDR1 SGDLS, CDR2 YYNGEE. This CDR3 region has 14 residues. The J segment lost 4 bases and the V segment lost 4 bases, leaving 7 bases of the junction unmatched. CDR3 loop: CASSPSGGHYEQYF. The CDR3, as DNA: TGTGCCAGCAGCCCGAGCGGGGGTCATTACGAGCAGTACTTC.

The chain uses TRBV2 and TRBJ1-3, with a tentative D call TRBD1 (6 bases). With 4 bases removed from V and 4 bases from J, the gap between germline ends came to 8 bases. Germline V gene sequence: CDR1 SNHLY, CDR2 FYNNEI. CDR3 length: 13 amino acids. CDR3 loop: CASSGTAGNTIYF. In DNA, the CDR3 is TGTGCCAGCAGTGGGACAGCAGGAAACACCATATATTTT.

The rearrangement joins TRBV5-6 to TRBJ2-7, with no clear D. This CDR3 has 12 amino acids. The V gene lost 4 bases and the J gene lost 4 bases, with 9 bases spanning the gap. Germline V lookup: CDR1 SGHDT, CDR2 YYEEEE. The CDR3 DNA is TGTGCCAGCAGCCTACGACTGTACGAGCAGTACTTC. Amino acid sequence: CASSLRLYEQYF. The full variable domain, with the rest looked up from reference TRBV5-6 and TRBJ2-7, is DAGVTQSPTHLIKTRGQQVTLRCSPKSGHDTVSWYQQALGQGPQFIFQYYEEEERQRGNFPDRFSGHQFPNYSSELNVNALLLGDSALYLCASSLRLYEQYFGPGTRLTVT.

The rearrangement links TRBV4-1 to TRBJ1-5; 10 bases are a match to TRBD1. The trim removed 5 bases at V and 0 bases at J, leaving 7 bases unmatched. The CDR3 is 17 amino acids. The germline gives CDR1 MGHRA, CDR2 YSYEKL. CDR3 residues: CASSVRQGADSNQPQHF. CDR3 DNA sequence: TGCGCCAGCAGCGTCCGACAGGGGGCAGATAGCAATCAGCCCCAGCATTTT.

The chain uses TRBV7-4 and TRBJ2-5; a possible D gene is TRBD1 (6 bases). This CDR3 has 15 residues. V was cut by 3 bases and J by 5 bases, with 16 bases left in between. Looked up from germline, CDR1 is SGHVT and CDR2 is SQSDAQ. CDR3 loop: CASSFHRVPKETQYF. The CDR3 DNA reads TGTGCCAGCAGCTTCCACAGGGTCCCGAAGGAGACCCAGTACTTC.

This chain joins TRBV2 and TRBJ2-7; the match to TRBD1 covers 8 bases. The CDR3 is 14 residues long. V lost 6 bases to trimming and J lost 3 bases; unmatched junction nucleotides: 7. From germline, CDR1 is SNHLY and CDR2 FYNNEI. CDR3 in amino acids: CASSRTGSLYEQYF. In DNA form, the CDR3 reads TGTGCCAGCAGCAGGACAGGGAGTCTCTACGAGCAGTACTTC.

The J gene is TRBJ2-3, the V gene TRBV10-3; 11 nucleotides line up with TRBD2. The V segment lost 4 bases and the J segment 5 bases; nucleotides outside the gene matches: 11. Germline V lookup: CDR1 ENHRY, CDR2 SYGVKD. The CDR3 covers 17 residues. The CDR3, as DNA: TGTGCCATCAGTGCCTCCCTTAGCGGGGGGGCCGAAGATACGCAGTATTTT. The encoded protein is CAISASLSGGAEDTQYF.

The CDR3, as DNA: TGTGCCAGCAAGACAGGGCCAACTAATGAAAAACTGTTTTTT. It encodes CASKTGPTNEKLFF. The chain combines TRBV27 with TRBJ1-4, with 7 bases lining up with TRBD1. The CDR3 loop spans 14 amino acids. Germline values: CDR1 MNHEY, CDR2 SMNVEV (reference sequence). Germline trimming cut 7 bases from V and 0 bases from J; bases unmatched to any gene: 2.

The gene calls are TRBV27 and TRBJ1-1; no definite D call. Per germline, CDR1 MNHEY and CDR2 SMNVEV (reference sequence). CDR3 length: 14 residues. Between the trimmed V and J ends, which lost 4 bases and 1 base, there was a span of 10 bases. The CDR3 protein is CASSYRRGNTEAFF. CDR3 nucleotide sequence: TGTGCCAGCAGTTACCGACGGGGGAACACTGAAGCTTTCTTT.

The rearrangement joins TRBV6-5 to TRBJ2-7; a possible D gene is TRBD1 (6 bases). Trimming cost V 6 bases and J 0 bases, with 9 bases left between them. There are 13 residues in the CDR3. From germline, CDR1 is MNHEY and CDR2 SVGAGI. CDR3 amino acids: CASRRDNSYEQYF. The CDR3 coding sequence is TGTGCCAGCAGACGGGACAACTCCTACGAGCAGTACTTC.

The chain couples TRBV5-1 to TRBJ2-5; TRBD1 matches at 11 bases. The length of the CDR3 is 17 residues. In germline, CDR1 is SGHRS, CDR2 YFSETQ. Trimming cost V 3 bases and J 4 bases; bases outside gene matches: 11. CDR3 nucleotides: TGCGCCAGCAGCTCCGTCGGACAGGGGGCGATTGGAGAGACCCAGTACTTC. Translated: CASSSVGQGAIGETQYF.

A few counts support this clone. The chain couples TRBV18 to TRBJ2-1; D gene unclear. The length of the CDR3 is 16 residues. CDR1 and CDR2 from the germline V gene are KGHSH and LQKENI. V was clipped by 2 bases and J by 3 bases, with 14 bases between them. CDR3 nucleotides: TGTGCCAGCTCACCAGGGCTGCGAGTGAACTACAATGAGCAGTTCTTC. Its translation is CASSPGLRVNYNEQFF.

The chain recombines TRBV5-1 with TRBJ2-1; 9 nucleotides line up with TRBD1. The CDR3 consists of 15 residues. Per the germline V gene, CDR1 is SGHRS and CDR2 is YFSETQ. Losses at the gene ends were 2 bases for V and 3 bases for J; bases not matched to a gene: 3. CDR3 region: CASSFTTGGYNEQFF. For the CDR3, the DNA is TGCGCCAGCAGCTTCACGACAGGGGGCTACAATGAGCAGTTCTTC.

The J gene is TRBJ2-7, the V gene TRBV25-1, with D maybe TRBD2 (5 bases). V was cut by 4 bases and J by 4 bases, with 17 bases left in between. The CDR3 is 15 residues long. The germline V gene has CDR1 MGHDK and CDR2 SYGVNS. The CDR3 coding sequence is TGTGCCAGCAGTGCACCAGCGGAGAATTCATACGAGCAGTACTTC. This translates into CASSAPAENSYEQYF.

The V gene is TRBV7-8, the J gene TRBJ1-1; TRBD1 is a possible D gene (5 bases). Looked up from germline, CDR1 is SGHVS and CDR2 is FQNEAQ. V lost 5 bases, J lost 1 base, and 8 bases lay in between. This CDR3 spans 13 amino acids. This chain's CDR3 is CASSQDRNTEAFF. CDR3 nucleotides: TGTGCCAGCAGCCAAGACAGGAACACTGAAGCTTTCTTT.

V and J are TRBV19 and TRBJ1-2, with 7 bases matching TRBD1. CDR1 and CDR2 from the germline V gene are LNHDA and SQIVND (reference sequence). With 4 bases clipped from V and 4 bases from J, the junction kept 6 bases outside the gene matches. This CDR3 has 14 residues. For the CDR3, the DNA is TGTGCCAGTAGTACCCGGGACAGCCTCTATGGCTACACCTTC. The encoded protein is CASSTRDSLYGYTF. Full variable domain (rest looked up from reference TRBV19 and TRBJ1-2): DGGITQSPKYLFRKEGQNVTLSCEQNLNHDAMYWYRQDPGQGLRLIYYSQIVNDFQKGDIAEGYSVSREKKESFPLTVTSAQKNPTAFYLCASSTRDSLYGYTFGSGTRLTVV.

The chain carries TRBV30 and TRBJ2-3; D remains unclear. Germline lookup yields CDR1 GTSNPN and CDR2 SVGIG (reference sequence). The CDR3 has 14 amino acids. Trimming left V 5 bases short and J 2 bases short, with 14 bases between. Here the CDR3 reads CAWSQQQFTDTQYF. Written as DNA, the CDR3 is TGTGCCTGGTCCCAACAGCAGTTCACAGATACGCAGTATTTT.